Shown below are 26 T cell receptor beta chains from a single sample sequenced in a study of immune evolution from preneoplasia to lung adenocarcinoma. Profiled with immunoSEQ multiplex PCR; TCRdb holds only in-frame clones, not every one. The sample lists 7,000 to 9,000 clones, around 80% occurring once. Sequencing input: FFPE invasive lung adenocarcinoma tissue. These receptors were taken from a person aged 35-55 years with lung adenocarcinoma.

The chain joins TRBV7-2 to TRBJ2-7; the D is unclear. Trimming took off 3 bases at V and 4 bases at J, with 4 bases between the two ends. The germline V gene encodes CDR1 SGHTA and CDR2 FQGNSA. There are 11 residues in the CDR3. The CDR3 DNA follows: TGTGCCAGCAGCTTTAAGTACGAGCAGTACTTC. Translating gives CASSFKYEQYF.

This clone was observed a few times. This chain uses TRBV6-4 with TRBJ2-1, with TRBD1 identical over 8 bases. CDR3 size: 14 residues. The ends lost 2 bases at V and 4 bases at J; junction bases unmatched: 1. Germline lookup yields CDR1 MRHNA and CDR2 SNTAGT. Here the CDR3 reads CASSDGTGYNEQFF. The CDR3 nucleotides are TGTGCCAGCAGTGACGGGACAGGATACAATGAGCAGTTCTTC.

The chain uses TRBV4-1 and TRBJ1-4, with D maybe TRBD1 (5 bases). The CDR3 spans 16 residues. V was trimmed by 1 base and J by 4 bases, leaving 13 bases between them. Germline assignment: CDR1 MGHRA and CDR2 YSYEKL. The CDR3 sequence is CASSQVSGTYNEKLFF. CDR3 DNA sequence: TGCGCCAGCAGCCAAGTATCCGGGACCTATAATGAAAAACTGTTTTTT.

The chain links TRBV7-2 to TRBJ2-5, with TRBD1 matching 7 bases. The closer fit of TRBJ2-7 to the DNA end suggests the J call may be wrong. Germline CDR1 reads SGHTA; CDR2 reads FQGNSA. The CDR3 has 15 amino acids. CDR3 DNA: TGTGCCAGCAGCAAACAGGGGATTTTCTCCTACGAGCAGTACTTC. Its translation is CASSKQGIFSYEQYF.

The chain recombines TRBV5-1 with TRBJ2-3, with no clear D. The CDR3 length is 14 residues. Germline CDR1 reads SGHRS; CDR2 reads YFSETQ. V lost 1 base and J 0 bases, leaving 6 bases between the germline ends. In nucleotides, the CDR3 is TGCGCCAGCAGCTTGTCGCAGAGCACAGATACGCAGTATTTT. Its translation is CASSLSQSTDTQYF.

The rearrangement joins TRBV27 to TRBJ1-2, with D possibly being TRBD1 (6 bases). Per the germline V gene, CDR1 is MNHEY and CDR2 is SMNVEV (reference sequence). This CDR3 comprises 13 residues. Trimming pared 4 bases from V and 7 bases from J, leaving 13 bases between. The CDR3 sequence: CASSSLGQFGYTF. The CDR3 coding sequence is TGTGCCAGCAGTTCCCTAGGACAGTTTGGCTACACCTTC.

The rearrangement links TRBV18 to TRBJ2-7; 11 bases are shared with TRBD2. The germline gives CDR1 KGHSH, CDR2 LQKENI. The J segment lost 2 bases and the V segment lost 3 bases, leaving 3 bases of the junction unmatched. The CDR3 is made up of 15 amino acids. Here the CDR3 reads CASSPSTSGAYEQYF. CDR3 DNA: TGTGCCAGCTCACCTTCGACTAGCGGGGCCTACGAGCAGTACTTC.

V usage is TRBV5-6 and J usage is TRBJ2-3; 7 positions agree with TRBD2. This CDR3 comprises 18 residues. CDR1 and CDR2 (germline): SGHDT, YYEEEE. With V trimmed by 4 bases and J by 1 base, 15 bases remained unmatched. The CDR3: CASSHPSGGPLGTDTQYF. The CDR3 nucleotides read TGTGCCAGCAGCCACCCCTCGGGGGGACCCCTAGGCACAGATACGCAGTATTTT.

Notes on this clone: At one end, the junction sequence differs from germline, possibly due to a read error. This chain uses TRBV29-1 with TRBJ1-2, with TRBD1 matching over 8 bases. The CDR3 has 11 residues. CDR1 is SQVTM, CDR2 ANQGSEA, per germline. CDR3 coding DNA: TGCACCGTTGACAGGGGAAGGGGCTACACCTTC. Protein sequence: CTVDRGRGYTF. The full variable domain, rest sourced from reference TRBV29-1 and TRBJ1-2, is SAVISQKPSRDICQRGTSLTIQCQVDSQVTMMFWYRQQPGQSLTLIATANQGSEATYESGFVIDKFPISRPNLTFSTLTVSNMSPEDSSIYLCTVDRGRGYTFGSGTRLTVV.

The gene calls are TRBV9 and TRBJ2-3; D is possibly TRBD2 (7 bases). The CDR3 spans 15 residues. CDR1 and CDR2 (germline): SGDLS, YYNGEE. V was clipped by 3 bases and J by 2 bases, with 13 bases between them. The CDR3 region is CASSAMGGATDTQYF. The CDR3 region has the DNA TGTGCCAGCAGCGCAATGGGGGGGGCCACAGATACGCAGTATTTT.

The rearrangement links TRBV9 to TRBJ1-1; no definite D call. This CDR3 comprises 15 residues. Per the germline V gene, CDR1 is SGDLS and CDR2 is YYNGEE. Deletions cut 0 bases from V and 4 bases from J, with 13 bases between. The DNA of the CDR3 is TGTGCCAGCAGCGTAGTGGCTAACGTGGGCACTGAAGCTTTCTTT. It is translated as CASSVVANVGTEAFF. The whole variable domain, remainder taken from reference TRBV9 and TRBJ1-1, is DSGVTQTPKHLITATGQRVTLRCSPRSGDLSVYWYQQSLDQGLQFLIQYYNGEERAKGNILERFSAQQFPDLHSELNLSSLELGDSALYFCASSVVANVGTEAFFGQGTRLTVV.

The chain has TRBV10-1 and TRBJ1-2; 7 positions agree with TRBD1. V lost 6 bases, J lost 1 base, and 5 bases stayed unmatched. The V gene's germline CDR1 is WNHNN and CDR2 SYGVQD (reference sequence). The CDR3 is 14 residues long. The CDR3 protein is CASSSGQLNYGYTF. The CDR3 region has the DNA TGCGCCAGCAGCTCGGGACAGCTTAACTATGGCTACACCTTC.

This clone occurred a few times. The genes are TRBV6-1 and TRBJ2-5; no definite D call. The germline CDR1 and CDR2 sequences are MNHNS and SASEGT. The CDR3 has 15 residues. V lost 1 base to trimming and J lost 4 bases, with 13 bases between them. CDR3 sequence: CASSEGSLVPETQYF. The DNA of the CDR3 is TGTGCCAGCAGTGAAGGCTCTCTAGTTCCAGAGACCCAGTACTTC.

The chain joins TRBV5-1 to TRBJ2-7; 8 nucleotides align to TRBD2. Trimming at V came to 2 bases and at J to 4 bases, leaving 14 bases not matched to a gene. The CDR3 is made up of 17 amino acids. The V gene's germline CDR1 is SGHRS and CDR2 YFSETQ. The CDR3 bases are TGCGCCAGCAGCTTTGAGCCGAGGAGCGGGAGTACTTACGAGCAGTACTTC. Protein sequence: CASSFEPRSGSTYEQYF. Full variable domain (missing parts from reference TRBV5-1 and TRBJ2-7): KAGVTQTPRYLIKTRGQQVTLSCSPISGHRSVSWYQQTPGQGLQFLFEYFSETQRNKGNFPGRFSGRQFSNSRSEMNVSTLELGDSALYLCASSFEPRSGSTYEQYFGPGTRLTVT.

V is TRBV5-4 and J is TRBJ2-2, with 15 nucleotides matching TRBD2. CDR1 and CDR2 from the germline V gene are SGHNT and YYREEE (reference sequence). V gave up 5 bases and J gave up 2 bases; unmatched junction bases: 4. The CDR3 contains 17 residues. CDR3 DNA sequence: TGTGCCAGCAGATCGGGACTAGCGGGGGGAAACACCGGGGAGCTGTTTTTT. As protein: CASRSGLAGGNTGELFF.

In its sample, this clone was seen once. This chain uses TRBV13 with TRBJ2-1, with 10 positions matching TRBD1. V lost 5 bases, J lost 4 bases, and 11 bases stayed unmatched. Germline loops: CDR1 PRHDT, CDR2 FYEKMQ (reference sequence). This CDR3 comprises 17 residues. CDR3 bases: TGTGCCAGCAGCCAAACTCGACAGGGGGCATTATACAATGAGCAGTTCTTC. It encodes CASSQTRQGALYNEQFF.

The rearrangement joins TRBV6-5 to TRBJ1-1; D uncertain. Germline assignment: CDR1 MNHEY and CDR2 SVGAGI. V shed 6 bases and J shed 0 bases, with 14 bases lying between them. The CDR3 has 15 amino acids. The CDR3 sequence is CASRKLSPVNTEAFF. DNA of the CDR3: TGTGCCAGCAGGAAGCTTAGTCCCGTGAACACTGAAGCTTTCTTT.

This clone showed up just a few times. The genes are TRBV7-3 and TRBJ1-6; possibly TRBD1 for D (6 bases). V was cut by 0 bases and J by 5 bases, with 8 bases left in between. This CDR3 has 15 amino acids. From germline, CDR1 is SGHTA and CDR2 FQGTGA. This chain's CDR3 is CASSLTGANNSPLHF. As DNA, the CDR3 is TGTGCCAGCAGCTTAACGGGGGCGAATAATTCACCCCTCCACTTT.

This clone has a single count. The rearrangement joins TRBV6-4 to TRBJ2-3; D possibly matches TRBD1 or TRBD2 (6 bases each). This CDR3 is 14 amino acids long. CDR1 and CDR2 (germline): MRHNA, SNTAGT. Trimming cost V 3 bases and J 4 bases, with 11 bases left between them. In nucleotides, the CDR3 is TGTGCCAGCAGTGAAGGGGGGAGCGCAGATACGCAGTATTTT. Its translation is CASSEGGSADTQYF.

In the case of this clone: Its ends do not fully match the called genes, so a read error is possible. The chain uses TRBV4-1 and TRBJ1-2; D perhaps matches TRBD1 (6 bases). This CDR3 has 15 residues. Germline-derived CDR1 and CDR2 are MGHRA and YSYEKL. The CDR3 sequence is CASSQVPSWDKAQSF. The DNA for the CDR3 is TGCGCCAGCAGCCAAGTCCCCTCCTGGGACAAGGCCCAATCCTTC.

The genes are TRBV28 and TRBJ1-2, with 7 bases fitting TRBD1. The CDR3 totals 13 residues. V shed 6 bases, J shed 8 bases, and the junction held 9 bases outside the gene matches. Germline V gives CDR1 MDHEN, CDR2 SYDVKM. The CDR3 DNA is TGTGCCAGCAGAGATAAGGGGGCGGTAGGCTACACCTTC. Its protein product is CASRDKGAVGYTF.

This clone occurred once. The chain combines TRBV6-6 with TRBJ2-7, with 10 bases fitting TRBD1. The CDR3 is 12 residues long. V gave up 5 bases and J gave up 11 bases; unmatched junction bases: 6. Germline V gene lookup returns CDR1 MNHNY and CDR2 SVGAGI (reference sequence). CDR3: CASSSGQGVKYF. Written as DNA, the CDR3 is TGTGCCAGCAGTAGCGGACAGGGGGTGAAGTACTTC.

This clone was detected a few times. The rearrangement links TRBV27 to TRBJ2-7; the D call may be TRBD1 or TRBD2 (6 bases each). Germline V gene sequence: CDR1 MNHEY, CDR2 SMNVEV (reference sequence). V was cut by 5 bases and J by 0 bases, with 11 bases left in between. The CDR3 is made up of 14 amino acids. The CDR3 region has the DNA TGTGCCAGCAGTCCGGGGGACACCTCCTACGAGCAGTACTTC. It encodes CASSPGDTSYEQYF.

This chain joins TRBV7-9 and TRBJ2-1; D may be TRBD2 (7 bases). Trimming took off 1 base at V and 0 bases at J, with 16 bases between the two ends. This CDR3 contains 18 residues. Germline CDR1 is SEHNR and CDR2 is FQNEAQ (reference sequence). The CDR3 is CASSLGYGGQSSYNEQFF. The CDR3 region has the DNA TGTGCCAGCAGCTTAGGGTACGGGGGGCAAAGCTCCTACAATGAGCAGTTCTTC.

The chain uses TRBV6-5 and TRBJ2-1, with a possible D match to TRBD1 (5 bases). The germline V gene encodes CDR1 MNHEY and CDR2 SVGAGI. V was shortened by 2 bases and J by 3 bases, with 11 bases between the two germline ends. The CDR3 is 15 residues long. CDR3 loop: CASSYDSPRYNEQFF. DNA for the CDR3: TGTGCCAGCAGTTACGACAGCCCCCGCTACAATGAGCAGTTCTTC.

The chain combines TRBV9 with TRBJ1-5; unclear D gene. CDR1 is SGDLS and CDR2 is YYNGEE in the germline V gene. V lost 2 bases and J 2 bases, leaving 8 bases between the germline ends. This CDR3 is 14 amino acids long. The CDR3 loop reads CASSVMDGNQPQHF. The CDR3 DNA reads as TGTGCCAGCAGCGTCATGGACGGCAATCAGCCCCAGCATTTT.